This TCR beta chain was observed in a study of a mutant IDH1 vaccine in newly diagnosed glioma. Study context: Patients arrived already treated with radiotherapy, temozolomide, or both, most having had both. Whole-study findings and limits: Pseudoprogression seemingly bore no relation to changes in top peripheral T cell clonotypes. Among all patients, vaccine-induced immune responses occurred in 93.3%.

With respect to this clone: Its antigen remains unknown. At one end, the junction sequence differs from germline, possibly due to a read error.

The repertoire was sequenced with immunoSEQ multiplex PCR; TCRdb's copy has only in-frame clones and lacks some. Among approximately 30,000 clones listed, about four fifths were seen once. Germline CDR1 is SNHLY and CDR2 is FYNNEI. The CDR3 covers 12 residues. Time point specified: week 23, last vaccination. In every dose of vaccine, 300 ug of mutant IDH1 20-mer peptide was given alongside topical imiquimod. New WHO grade 3 or 4 astrocytomas that were IDH1-mutant and ATRX-lost occurred in the donors. The V and J genes are TRBV2 and TRBJ2-3; 8 nucleotides line up with TRBD2. The starting material was PBMCs, obtained from a glioma patient whose treatment included an IDH1 peptide vaccine. The clonotype originates from a young woman with glioma. The CDR3: CASQGPSPSGGF. CDR3 sequence (DNA): TGTGCCAGCCAGGGACCCTCCCCTTCGGGGGGGTTT.